Below are 9 T cell receptor beta chains sequenced from a single sample in a study of regulatory dendritic cells for organ transplantation listed by TCRdb under 2017. Receptors were amplified or captured by the immunoSEQ multiplex PCR assay. The clones in this table, taken by TCRdb from immuneACCESS, are in-frame only. Not every clone is retained; where verified, under half of the shortfall comes from an unresolved V gene, and the cause of the rest is unknown. Within this sample are some 35,000 clones, with less than 90% of them counted one time only. The ten largest clones add up to just over 0.06% of the sample. The material sequenced was naive CD4+ T cells from blood. Reading the label with the study, this specimen's cell subset or site is: CD45RA+ naive T cells. Receptor source: a human donor in good health.

The chain recombines TRBV10-2 with TRBJ1-2; possible D gene TRBD1, 5 bases. This CDR3 comprises 16 residues. V lost 0 bases to trimming and J lost 4 bases, with 15 bases between them. Germline V lookup: CDR1 WSHSY, CDR2 SAAADI. CDR3 residues: CASSESGGVSRYGYTF. CDR3 DNA: TGCGCCAGCAGTGAGTCGGGAGGGGTTTCCCGCTATGGCTACACCTTC.

J is TRBJ2-5 and V is TRBV5-4; maybe TRBD2 (7 bases). Trimming took off 4 bases at V and 2 bases at J, with 18 bases between the two ends. Germline lookup yields CDR1 SGHNT and CDR2 YYREEE (reference sequence). This CDR3 region has 16 residues. This CDR3 reads CASSVGGGAPQETQYF. CDR3 coding DNA: TGTGCCAGCAGCGTAGGGGGAGGGGCCCCACAAGAGACCCAGTACTTC.

The genes are TRBV19 and TRBJ1-6, with 7 nucleotides matching TRBD1. V shed 7 bases and J 7 bases; nucleotides not matched to a gene: 13. The CDR3 has 16 residues. Looked up from germline, CDR1 is LNHDA and CDR2 is SQIVND (reference sequence). The CDR3 DNA is TGTGCCAGTACCCTTTCTGGACAGGTGGGGAATTCACCCCTCCACTTT. Translation: CASTLSGQVGNSPLHF.

The chain has TRBV4-3 and TRBJ1-6, with D unresolved. The CDR3 sequence is 15 residues long. With 1 base removed from V and 6 bases from J, the gap between germline ends came to 10 bases. Germline V gives CDR1 LGHNA, CDR2 YSLEER. For the CDR3, the DNA is TGCGCCAGCAGCCAAGCCCCCGGCGGTAATTCACCCCTCCACTTT. This translates into CASSQAPGGNSPLHF.

CDR3 in DNA: TGTGCCAGCAGTGAAATGCGGGACATACCTTCACCCCTCCACTTT. Amino acids: CASSEMRDIPSPLHF. The chain recombines TRBV2 with TRBJ1-6, with TRBD1 as a possible D gene (6 bases). The V end lost 2 bases, the J end lost 9 bases, and 14 bases lay between the germline ends. CDR3 length: 15 amino acids. Looked up from germline, CDR1 is SNHLY and CDR2 is FYNNEI.

The V call is TRBV27, the J call TRBJ2-2, with 9 bases fitting TRBD1. This CDR3 region has 17 residues. The germline V gene has CDR1 MNHEY and CDR2 SMNVEV (reference sequence). Unmatched junction bases numbered 10, after V lost 8 bases and J lost 0 bases. CDR3 amino acids: CASGLYGTGPNTGELFF. The CDR3 coding sequence is TGTGCCAGCGGCCTTTATGGGACAGGGCCGAACACCGGGGAGCTGTTTTTT.

The chain links TRBV7-6 to TRBJ2-1; 10 bases agree with TRBD2. The CDR3 covers 15 residues. Trimming cost V 1 base and J 4 bases; bases outside gene matches: 1. Germline V gene lookup returns CDR1 SGHVS and CDR2 FNYEAQ. The CDR3 DNA reads as TGTGCCAGCAGCTTAGAGCGGGAGGGTTACAATGAGCAGTTCTTC. This encodes CASSLEREGYNEQFF.

The chain joins TRBV6-1 to TRBJ2-7; D remains unclear. With 3 bases removed from V and 2 bases from J, the gap between germline ends came to 8 bases. The CDR3 totals 13 residues. The germline CDR1 and CDR2 sequences are MNHNS and SASEGT. The CDR3 here is CASSDQLAYEQYF. CDR3 DNA: TGTGCCAGCAGTGACCAGCTGGCCTACGAGCAGTACTTC.

Note on this clone: A read error may produce the germline difference seen at one junction end. V is TRBV5-5 and J is TRBJ1-5, with a weak D call TRBD1 (6 bases). CDR1 and CDR2 (germline): SGHKS, YYEKEE (reference sequence). The CDR3 sequence is 12 residues long. CDR3 nucleotide sequence: TGTGCCAGCAGCCCAAGGGGGGACATTTGGTATTTT. It codes for CASSPRGDIWYF.